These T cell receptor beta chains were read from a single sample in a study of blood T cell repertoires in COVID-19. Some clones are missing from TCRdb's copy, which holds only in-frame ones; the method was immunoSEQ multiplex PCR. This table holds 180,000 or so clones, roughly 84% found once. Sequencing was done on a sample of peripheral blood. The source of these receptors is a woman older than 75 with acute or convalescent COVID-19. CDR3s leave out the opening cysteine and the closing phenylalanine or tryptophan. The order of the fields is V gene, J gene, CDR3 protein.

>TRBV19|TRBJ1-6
ASSKNTGTVLPPLH
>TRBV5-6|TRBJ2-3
ASSAGLSRTDTQY
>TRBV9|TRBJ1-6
ASSVGDSPLH
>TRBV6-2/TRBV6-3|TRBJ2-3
ASSNVDFTDTQY
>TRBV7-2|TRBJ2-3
ASSLAAGVDTQY
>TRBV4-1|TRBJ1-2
ASSQDKRRSYT
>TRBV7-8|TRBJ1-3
ASSLLGVSGNTIY
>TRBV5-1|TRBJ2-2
ASSLEGTGELF
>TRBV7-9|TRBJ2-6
ASSQSGFRGSSGANVLT
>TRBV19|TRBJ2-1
ASSNPSSVRSYNEQF
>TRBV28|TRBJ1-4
ASSSTGTGKEKLF
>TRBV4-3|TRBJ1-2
ASSRKADINYGYT
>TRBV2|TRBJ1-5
ASGVSGGDQPQH
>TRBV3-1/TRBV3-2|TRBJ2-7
ASSYTSGEQY
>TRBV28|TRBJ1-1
ASSPRGAGYTEAF
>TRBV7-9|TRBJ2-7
ASSLEYGSTPYEQY
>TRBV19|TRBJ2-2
ASSIRGPGELF
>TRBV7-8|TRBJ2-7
ASSRTISSYEQY
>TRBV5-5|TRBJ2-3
ASSPWQAFTDTQY
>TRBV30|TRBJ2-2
AWSVLARYTGELF
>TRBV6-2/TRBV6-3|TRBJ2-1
ASSTRLAGVNEQF
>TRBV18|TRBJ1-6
ASSPDSPSPLH
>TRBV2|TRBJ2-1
ASSKLLAGGTDEQF
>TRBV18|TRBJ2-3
ASSPQDRLSTDTQY
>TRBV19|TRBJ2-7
ASSTKRESTYEQY
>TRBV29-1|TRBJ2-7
SVEDQGLKY
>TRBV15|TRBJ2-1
ATSSWTRTGKNEQF
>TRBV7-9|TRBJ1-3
ASSLTGGSTGNTIY
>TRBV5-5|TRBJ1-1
ASRRIPSTEAF
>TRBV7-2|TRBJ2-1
ASSVRAGLSYNEQF
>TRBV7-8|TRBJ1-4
ASSLDRARNEKLF
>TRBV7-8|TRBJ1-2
ASSPSTYGYT
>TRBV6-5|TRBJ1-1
ASSYSGTGNTEAF
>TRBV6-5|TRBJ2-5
ASSWDRARLETQY
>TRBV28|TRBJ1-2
ASSSGTHYGYT
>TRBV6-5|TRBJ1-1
ASSYSGQQNTEAF
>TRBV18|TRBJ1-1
ASSPFLQGPSTEAF
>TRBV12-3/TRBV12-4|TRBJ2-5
ASSPPGETQY
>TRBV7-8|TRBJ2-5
ASSLFRETQY
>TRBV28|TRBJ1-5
ASRQQGSGAVGPQH
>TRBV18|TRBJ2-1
ASSPPPSGREQF
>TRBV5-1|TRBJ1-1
ASRHQAGGANTEAF
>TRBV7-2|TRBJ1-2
ASSLTGRYGYT
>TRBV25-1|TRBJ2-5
ASSAHRKQETQY
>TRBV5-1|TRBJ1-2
ASSLAALGPY
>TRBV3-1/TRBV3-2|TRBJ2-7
ASSPPSYEQY
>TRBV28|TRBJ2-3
ASSQRLGADTQY
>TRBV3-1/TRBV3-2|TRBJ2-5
ASSRKRLAVTQETQY
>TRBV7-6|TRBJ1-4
ASSLGEPRGEKLF
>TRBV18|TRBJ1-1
ASSLQGDTEAF
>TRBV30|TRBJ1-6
AWTGGKGGSPLH
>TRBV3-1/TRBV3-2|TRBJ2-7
ASSRQVHYEQY